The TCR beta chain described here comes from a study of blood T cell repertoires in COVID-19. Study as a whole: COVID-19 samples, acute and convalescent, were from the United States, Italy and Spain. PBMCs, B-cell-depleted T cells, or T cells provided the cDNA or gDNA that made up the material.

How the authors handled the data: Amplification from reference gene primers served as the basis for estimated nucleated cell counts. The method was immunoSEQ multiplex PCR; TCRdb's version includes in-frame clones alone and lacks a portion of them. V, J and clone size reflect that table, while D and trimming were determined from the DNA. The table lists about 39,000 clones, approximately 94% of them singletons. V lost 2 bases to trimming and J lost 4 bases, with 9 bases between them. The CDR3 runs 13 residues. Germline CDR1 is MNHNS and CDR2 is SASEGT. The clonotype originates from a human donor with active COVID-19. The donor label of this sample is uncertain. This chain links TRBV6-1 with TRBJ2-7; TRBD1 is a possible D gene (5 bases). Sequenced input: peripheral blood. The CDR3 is CASSEWTIYEQYF. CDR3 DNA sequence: TGTGCCAGCAGTGAATGGACAATTTACGAGCAGTACTTC.